This TCR beta chain was sequenced for a study of cytomegalovirus exposure and HLA in healthy donors. Note on this clone: The antigen remains undetermined.

The CDR3 totals 17 residues. The V gene lost 4 bases and the J gene lost 0 bases, with 21 bases spanning the gap. The germline V gene has CDR1 SQVTM and CDR2 ANQGSEA. Findings of the study overall: Rare TCR sequences dominated, though some public TCRs recurred in many donors. Some TCR beta chains (approximately 180 of them) were listed as cytomegalovirus-associated. Sequencing probably produced one cluster of sequence variants that were highly shared.

The PCR was carried out with 60 Vbeta primers and 13 Jbeta primers. Repertoires were generated with immunoSEQ multiplex PCR, while TCRdb's copy carries only in-frame clones and drops some. Counted here are over 150,000 clones, approximately 73% occurring once; the ten biggest clones make up approximately 5.6%. The sequence was obtained from a young woman in good health and CMV-seropositive. The rearrangement joins TRBV29-1 to TRBJ1-1; weak D call: TRBD1 (5 bases). Sequencing was done on a sample of PBMCs. CDR3 DNA: TGCAGCGTTGTGCCTCCGGGGGAGGGTAGAATGAACACTGAAGCTTTCTTT. It encodes CSVVPPGEGRMNTEAFF.